The rows below give T cell receptor beta chains drawn from one sample of a study of T-cell memory formation after mild COVID-19. Each CDR3 protein gets one entry after TCRdb re-called the 5' RACE reads with MiXCR. This sample carries 200,000 to 250,000 distinct CDR3 sequences, more than 25% of them seen once, and the ten largest clones take roughly 10%. Specimen: PBMCs or a T cell subset sorted from them (not recorded which). The receptors were gathered from an adult woman who had mild COVID-19 (a few samples of this study predate the infection). Cell type and time point are not known. CDR3s include the opening cysteine and the closing phenylalanine or tryptophan. A D gene is named only where the DNA matches it firmly. Clone size appears in some rows only: once, few, many, or a class for an expanded clone.

d_call: NA; j_call: TRBJ1-1; clone_size: few; v_call: TRBV7-9; cdr3_aa: CASSLISRAEAFF; cdr3_nt: TGTGCCAGCAGCTTAATAAGCAGGGCTGAAGCTTTCTTT
d_call: NA; j_call: TRBJ2-1; clone_size: NA; v_call: TRBV5-1; cdr3_aa: CASSLVTGTYNEQFF; cdr3_nt: TGCGCCAGCAGCTTGGTAACAGGGACCTACAATGAGCAGTTCTTC
d_call: TRBD2; j_call: TRBJ2-3; clone_size: few; v_call: TRBV6-6; cdr3_aa: CASRRLAGASDTQYF; cdr3_nt: TGTGCCAGCAGACGTCTAGCGGGAGCATCAGATACGCAGTATTTT
d_call: NA; j_call: TRBJ2-7; clone_size: NA; v_call: TRBV12-3/TRBV12-4; cdr3_aa: CASSLDRRFQWGDYEQYF; cdr3_nt: TGTGCCAGCAGTTTAGACAGACGATTCCAATGGGGGGACTACGAGCAGTACTTC
d_call: NA; j_call: TRBJ1-1; clone_size: few; v_call: TRBV5-6; cdr3_aa: CASSLASPNTEAFF; cdr3_nt: TGTGCCAGCAGCTTGGCATCCCCGAACACTGAAGCTTTCTTT
d_call: TRBD2; j_call: TRBJ2-3; clone_size: few; v_call: TRBV9; cdr3_aa: CASSVVAGDTDTQYF; cdr3_nt: TGTGCCAGCAGCGTAGTAGCGGGGGACACAGATACGCAGTATTTT
d_call: NA; j_call: TRBJ2-1; clone_size: NA; v_call: TRBV6-5; cdr3_aa: CASSYGLGELYNEQFF; cdr3_nt: TGTGCCAGCAGTTACGGGTTGGGAGAACTCTACAATGAGCAGTTCTTC
d_call: NA; j_call: TRBJ2-5; clone_size: few; v_call: TRBV15; cdr3_aa: CATSRDFVGAGATSGTQYF; cdr3_nt: TGTGCCACCAGCAGAGATTTTGTTGGGGCAGGGGCGACTTCGGGGACCCAGTACTTC
d_call: NA; j_call: TRBJ1-1; clone_size: NA; v_call: TRBV7-3; cdr3_aa: CASSLKGRVSTEAFF; cdr3_nt: TGTGCCAGCAGCTTAAAGGGCAGGGTGAGCACTGAAGCTTTCTTT
d_call: NA; j_call: TRBJ2-5; clone_size: NA; v_call: TRBV20-1; cdr3_aa: CSAREPGVETQYF; cdr3_nt: TGCAGTGCTAGAGAGCCGGGAGTGGAGACCCAGTACTTC
d_call: NA; j_call: TRBJ1-2; clone_size: few; v_call: TRBV29-1; cdr3_aa: CSVEVGHFGYTF; cdr3_nt: TGCAGCGTTGAGGTGGGACACTTTGGCTACACCTTC
d_call: NA; j_call: TRBJ2-5; clone_size: few; v_call: TRBV7-9; cdr3_aa: CASSLIEETQYF; cdr3_nt: TGTGCCAGCAGCTTAATCGAAGAGACCCAGTACTTC
d_call: NA; j_call: TRBJ2-7; clone_size: few; v_call: TRBV18; cdr3_aa: CASSLSRDILFSYEQYF; cdr3_nt: TGTGCCAGCTCACTGAGCCGGGACATACTTTTCTCCTACGAGCAGTACTTC
d_call: TRBD2; j_call: TRBJ2-7; clone_size: few; v_call: TRBV27; cdr3_aa: CASIQSGGAYEQYF; cdr3_nt: TGTGCCAGCATCCAAAGCGGGGGGGCGTACGAGCAGTACTTC
d_call: TRBD1; j_call: TRBJ2-2; clone_size: NA; v_call: TRBV7-6; cdr3_aa: CASSLAGTGDTGELFF; cdr3_nt: TGTGCCAGCAGCTTAGCAGGGACAGGGGACACCGGGGAGCTGTTTTTT
d_call: NA; j_call: TRBJ2-2; clone_size: NA; v_call: TRBV4-1; cdr3_aa: CASSQPTGNTGELFF; cdr3_nt: TGCGCCAGCAGCCAACCTACAGGGAACACCGGGGAGCTGTTTTTT
d_call: TRBD1; j_call: TRBJ1-1; clone_size: few; v_call: TRBV6-2/TRBV6-3; cdr3_aa: CASSLTRDRVLEWSLTEAFF; cdr3_nt: TGTGCCAGCAGTCTAACACGGGACAGGGTGCTGGAATGGAGTCTCACTGAAGCTTTCTTT
d_call: NA; j_call: TRBJ1-1; clone_size: NA; v_call: TRBV5-1; cdr3_aa: CASSVLQGKNTEAFF; cdr3_nt: TGCGCCAGCAGCGTACTTCAGGGTAAGAACACTGAAGCTTTCTTT
d_call: TRBD1; j_call: TRBJ2-7; clone_size: NA; v_call: TRBV6-5; cdr3_aa: CASSWDRDYEQYF; cdr3_nt: TGTGCCAGCAGTTGGGACAGAGACTACGAGCAGTACTTC
d_call: TRBD1; j_call: TRBJ1-3; clone_size: many; v_call: TRBV5-1; cdr3_aa: CASSPTGTGYGNTIYF; cdr3_nt: TGCGCCAGCAGCCCGACCGGGACAGGGTATGGAAACACCATATATTTT
d_call: NA; j_call: TRBJ2-3; clone_size: NA; v_call: TRBV2; cdr3_aa: CASSERLSDTDTQYF; cdr3_nt: TGTGCCAGCAGTGAGAGACTATCCGACACAGATACGCAGTATTTT
d_call: TRBD2; j_call: TRBJ2-3; clone_size: few; v_call: TRBV5-1; cdr3_aa: CASSPLTSGATDTQYF; cdr3_nt: TGCGCCAGCAGCCCTTTGACTAGCGGGGCCACAGATACGCAGTATTTT
d_call: TRBD1; j_call: TRBJ1-6; clone_size: NA; v_call: TRBV30; cdr3_aa: CAWSAGQGNSPLHF; cdr3_nt: TGTGCCTGGAGCGCCGGACAGGGTAATTCACCCCTCCACTTT
d_call: NA; j_call: TRBJ1-4; clone_size: few; v_call: TRBV5-1; cdr3_aa: CASSSGLPTTNEKLFF; cdr3_nt: TGCGCCAGCAGCTCGGGACTTCCTACAACTAATGAAAAACTGTTTTTT
d_call: TRBD1; j_call: TRBJ2-3; clone_size: few; v_call: TRBV7-2; cdr3_aa: CASRRTGSTDTQYF; cdr3_nt: TGTGCCAGCCGACGGACAGGTAGCACAGATACGCAGTATTTT
d_call: NA; j_call: TRBJ2-2; clone_size: few; v_call: TRBV30; cdr3_aa: CAWSPGGTGELFF; cdr3_nt: TGTGCCTGGAGTCCCGGGGGAACCGGGGAGCTGTTTTTT
d_call: NA; j_call: TRBJ2-3; clone_size: NA; v_call: TRBV7-9; cdr3_aa: CASSFGQALVDTQYF; cdr3_nt: TGTGCCAGCAGCTTCGGGCAGGCCCTGGTGGATACGCAGTATTTT
d_call: TRBD2; j_call: TRBJ2-5; clone_size: NA; v_call: TRBV5-6; cdr3_aa: CASARLAGGQETQYF; cdr3_nt: TGTGCCAGCGCCAGACTTGCGGGGGGGCAGGAGACCCAGTACTTC
d_call: NA; j_call: TRBJ2-3; clone_size: NA; v_call: TRBV7-3; cdr3_aa: CASSLISSDTQYF; cdr3_nt: TGTGCCAGCAGCTTAATCAGTTCAGATACGCAGTATTTT
d_call: TRBD1; j_call: TRBJ1-1; clone_size: NA; v_call: TRBV5-1; cdr3_aa: CASSLALDREAFF; cdr3_nt: TGCGCCAGCAGCTTGGCCTTGGACAGGGAAGCTTTCTTT
d_call: NA; j_call: TRBJ1-2; clone_size: NA; v_call: TRBV5-6; cdr3_aa: CASSLGGDTYGYTF; cdr3_nt: TGTGCCAGCAGCTTGGGGGGGGACACCTATGGCTACACCTTC
d_call: NA; j_call: TRBJ2-7; clone_size: few; v_call: TRBV20-1; cdr3_aa: CSARGHLYEQYF; cdr3_nt: TGCAGTGCAAGGGGACACCTATACGAGCAGTACTTC
d_call: NA; j_call: TRBJ2-7; clone_size: few; v_call: TRBV29-1; cdr3_aa: CSVEDDRSSYEQYF; cdr3_nt: TGCAGCGTTGAAGATGACAGAAGCTCCTACGAGCAGTACTTC
d_call: NA; j_call: TRBJ1-1; clone_size: few; v_call: TRBV6-5; cdr3_aa: CASSPGRMNTEAFF; cdr3_nt: TGTGCCAGCAGCCCGGGACGGATGAACACTGAAGCTTTCTTT
d_call: NA; j_call: TRBJ2-1; clone_size: NA; v_call: TRBV5-5; cdr3_aa: CASSLSWASYNEQFF; cdr3_nt: TGTGCCAGCAGCTTGTCTTGGGCGTCCTACAATGAGCAGTTCTTC
d_call: NA; j_call: TRBJ2-1; clone_size: NA; v_call: TRBV6-1; cdr3_aa: CASSFWGTEQFF; cdr3_nt: TGTGCCAGCAGTTTTTGGGGGACTGAGCAGTTCTTC
d_call: NA; j_call: TRBJ2-7; clone_size: NA; v_call: TRBV27; cdr3_aa: CASSLFSPVKHEQYF; cdr3_nt: TGTGCCAGCAGTTTATTCTCGCCAGTTAAGCACGAGCAGTACTTC